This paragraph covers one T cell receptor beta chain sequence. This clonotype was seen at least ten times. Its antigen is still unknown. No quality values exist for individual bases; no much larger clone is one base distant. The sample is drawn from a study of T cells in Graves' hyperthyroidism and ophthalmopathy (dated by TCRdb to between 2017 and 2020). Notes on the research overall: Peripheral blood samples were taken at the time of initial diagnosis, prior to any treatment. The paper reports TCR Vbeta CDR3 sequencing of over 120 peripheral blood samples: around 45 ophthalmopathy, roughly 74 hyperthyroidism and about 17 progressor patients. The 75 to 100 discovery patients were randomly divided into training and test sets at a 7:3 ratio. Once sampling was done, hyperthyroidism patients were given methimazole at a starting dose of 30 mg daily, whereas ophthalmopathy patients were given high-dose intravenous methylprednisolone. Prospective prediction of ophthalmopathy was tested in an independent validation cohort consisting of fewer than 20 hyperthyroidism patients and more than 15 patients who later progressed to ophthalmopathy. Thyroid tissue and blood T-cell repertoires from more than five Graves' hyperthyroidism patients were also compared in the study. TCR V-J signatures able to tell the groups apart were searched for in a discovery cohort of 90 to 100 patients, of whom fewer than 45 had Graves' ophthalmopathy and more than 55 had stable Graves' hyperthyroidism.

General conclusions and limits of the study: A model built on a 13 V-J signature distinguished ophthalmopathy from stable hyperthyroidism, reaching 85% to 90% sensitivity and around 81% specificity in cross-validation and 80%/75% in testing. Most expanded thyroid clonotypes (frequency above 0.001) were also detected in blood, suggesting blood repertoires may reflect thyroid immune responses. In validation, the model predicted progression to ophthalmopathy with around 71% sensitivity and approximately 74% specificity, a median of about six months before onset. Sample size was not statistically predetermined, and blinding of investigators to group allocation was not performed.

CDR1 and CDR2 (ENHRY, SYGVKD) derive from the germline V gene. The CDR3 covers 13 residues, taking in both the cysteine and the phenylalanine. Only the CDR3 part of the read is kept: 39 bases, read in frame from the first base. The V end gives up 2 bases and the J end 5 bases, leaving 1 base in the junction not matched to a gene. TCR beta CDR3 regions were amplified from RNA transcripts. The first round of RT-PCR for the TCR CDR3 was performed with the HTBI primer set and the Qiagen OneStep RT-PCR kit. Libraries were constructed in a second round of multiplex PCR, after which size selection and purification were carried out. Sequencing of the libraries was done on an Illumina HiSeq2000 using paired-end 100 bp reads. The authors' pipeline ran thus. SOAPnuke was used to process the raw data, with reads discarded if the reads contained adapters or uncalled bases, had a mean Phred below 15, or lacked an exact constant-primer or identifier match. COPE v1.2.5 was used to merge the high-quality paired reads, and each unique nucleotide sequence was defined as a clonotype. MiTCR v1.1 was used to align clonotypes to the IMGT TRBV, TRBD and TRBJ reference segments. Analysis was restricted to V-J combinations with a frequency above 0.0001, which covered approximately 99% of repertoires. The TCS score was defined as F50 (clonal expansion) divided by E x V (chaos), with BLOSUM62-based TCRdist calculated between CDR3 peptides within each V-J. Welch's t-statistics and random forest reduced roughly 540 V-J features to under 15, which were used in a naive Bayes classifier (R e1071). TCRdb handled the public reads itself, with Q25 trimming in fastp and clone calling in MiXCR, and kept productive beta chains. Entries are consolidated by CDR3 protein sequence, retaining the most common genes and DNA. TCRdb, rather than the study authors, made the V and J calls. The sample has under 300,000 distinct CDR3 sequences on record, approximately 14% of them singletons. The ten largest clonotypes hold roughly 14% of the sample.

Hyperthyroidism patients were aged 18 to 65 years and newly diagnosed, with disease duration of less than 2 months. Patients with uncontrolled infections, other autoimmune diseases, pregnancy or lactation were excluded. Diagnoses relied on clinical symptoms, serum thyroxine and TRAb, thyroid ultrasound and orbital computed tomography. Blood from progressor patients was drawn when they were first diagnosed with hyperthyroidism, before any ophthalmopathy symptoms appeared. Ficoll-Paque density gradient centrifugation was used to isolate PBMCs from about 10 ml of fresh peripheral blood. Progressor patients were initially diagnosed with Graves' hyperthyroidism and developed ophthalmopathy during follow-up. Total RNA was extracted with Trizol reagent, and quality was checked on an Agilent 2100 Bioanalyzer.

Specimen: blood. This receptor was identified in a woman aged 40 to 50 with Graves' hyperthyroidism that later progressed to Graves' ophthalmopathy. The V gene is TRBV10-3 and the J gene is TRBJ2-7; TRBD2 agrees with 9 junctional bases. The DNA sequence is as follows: TGTGCCATCAGTGAGAGCGGGAGGAACGAGCAGTACTTC. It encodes CAISESGRNEQYF.